These 10 T cell receptor beta chains came from one sample sequenced in a study of cytomegalovirus exposure and HLA in healthy donors. TCRdb's table, derived via immunoSEQ multiplex PCR, lists solely in-frame clones and lacks some. Of about 200,000 clones in the sample, approximately 82% were seen once. What was sequenced was PBMCs. These receptors came from a woman aged 18-29 years in good health and CMV-seronegative.

As regards this clone: Relative to the germline gene, one junction end is altered; a read error may explain this. The chain has TRBV7-7 and TRBJ2-7; 8 nucleotides line up with TRBD1. The CDR3 length is 15 residues. Germline V CDR1 and CDR2: SSHAT, FNYEAQ (reference sequence). CDR3 in amino acids: CASSLGQGPREEQYF. Written as DNA, the CDR3 is TGTGCTAGCAGCTTAGGACAGGGTCCAAGGGAGGAGCAGTACTTC.

The count of this clone is one. The chain couples TRBV5-1 to TRBJ1-2; maybe TRBD1 (6 bases). V was clipped by 0 bases and J by 4 bases, with 13 bases between them. Germline loops: CDR1 SGHRS, CDR2 YFSETQ. The CDR3 has 15 amino acids. DNA for the CDR3: TGCGCCAGCAGCTTGGTGACAGGATCTCCCTATGGCTACACCTTC. The encoded protein is CASSLVTGSPYGYTF.

The rearrangement links TRBV5-1 to TRBJ2-3, with 11 bases lining up with TRBD2. The CDR3 has 17 amino acids. Trimming removed 4 bases from V and 0 bases from J; junction bases left unmatched: 7. The germline CDR1 and CDR2 sequences are SGHRS and YFSETQ. CDR3 residues: CASSALSGGASTDTQYF. In DNA, the CDR3 is TGCGCCAGCAGCGCACTTAGCGGGGGGGCCAGCACAGATACGCAGTATTTT.

This clone appeared once. The gene calls are TRBV10-3 and TRBJ2-1; 7 positions match TRBD2. The germline V gene has CDR1 ENHRY and CDR2 SYGVKD. The CDR3 runs to 14 residues. After removal of 3 bases from V and 2 bases from J, the junction contained 1 base not matched to a gene. CDR3 residues: CAISERGAYNEQFF. The CDR3 DNA is TGTGCCATCAGTGAACGGGGGGCCTACAATGAGCAGTTCTTC.

A single count supports this clone. This chain links TRBV15 with TRBJ2-7; D unresolved. This CDR3 spans 14 amino acids. Trimming stripped 3 bases from V and 7 bases from J, with 16 bases between. CDR1 is LNHNV and CDR2 is YYDKDF in the germline V gene (reference sequence). CDR3 DNA: TGTGCCACCAGCAGTAAGGTGACCCTTGGGGAGCAGTACTTC. Its protein product is CATSSKVTLGEQYF. Filled out from reference TRBV15 and TRBJ2-7, the complete variable domain reads DAMVIQNPRYQVTQFGKPVTLSCSQTLNHNVMYWYQQKSSQAPKLLFHYYDKDFNNEADTPDNFQSRRPNTSFCFLDIRSPGLGDTAMYLCATSSKVTLGEQYFGPGTRLTVT.

This sequence joins TRBV25-1 and TRBJ2-5, with D perhaps matching TRBD2 (5 bases). In germline, CDR1 is MGHDK, CDR2 SYGVNS. This CDR3 has 14 amino acids. V was shortened by 5 bases and J by 1 base, with 11 bases between the two germline ends. Here the CDR3 reads CASSYASGQETQYF. The DNA for the CDR3 is TGTGCCAGCAGTTATGCCAGCGGCCAAGAGACCCAGTACTTC.

This chain links TRBV6-1 with TRBJ2-7, with TRBD1 identical over 8 bases. Unmatched junction bases numbered 12, after V lost 5 bases and J lost 6 bases. The CDR3 length is 15 residues. Germline CDR1 is MNHNS and CDR2 is SASEGT. CDR3 DNA sequence: TGTGCCAGCAGTACGCAGGGGGCAGGGAACTTCGAGCAGTACTTC. Its protein is CASSTQGAGNFEQYF.

The chain combines TRBV7-3 with TRBJ1-2; D call uncertain. This CDR3 is built from 13 residues. Trimming cost V 2 bases and J 8 bases, with 12 bases left between them. From germline, CDR1 is SGHTA and CDR2 FQGTGA. The CDR3 nucleotides read TGTGCCAGCAGCTTATCAGCTTCGGGGGGCTACACCTTC. This gives the protein CASSLSASGGYTF.

The sample holds one count of this clone. The rearrangement joins TRBV11-2 to TRBJ1-1, with a possible D match to TRBD1 (6 bases). Germline-derived CDR1 and CDR2 are SGHAT and FQNNGV. V was cut by 5 bases and J by 5 bases, with 18 bases left in between. The length of the CDR3 is 15 residues. The CDR3 loop reads CASSRGQGGTTEAFF. For the CDR3, the DNA is TGTGCCAGCAGCCGGGGGCAGGGCGGAACAACTGAAGCTTTCTTT.

This clone was counted once. V and J are TRBV6-1 and TRBJ1-5, with no clear D. CDR1 is MNHNS, CDR2 SASEGT, per germline. The CDR3 contains 12 residues. V shed 7 bases and J shed 1 base, with 5 bases lying between them. The CDR3: CASTGSNQPQHF. The CDR3 DNA follows: TGTGCCAGCACGGGCAGCAATCAGCCCCAGCATTTT.